This T cell receptor beta chain comes out of a study of T cell repertoires in cytomegalovirus infection. CDR3 length: 15 residues. Trimming stripped 6 bases from V and 1 base from J, with 13 bases between. Germline values: CDR1 MDHEN, CDR2 SYDVKM. On this clonotype itself: The antigen remains undetermined.

Each CDR3 protein is one row after TCRdb ran MiXCR on the reads. The sample consists of around 190,000 distinct CDR3 sequences, roughly an eighth of them appearing once. Whole-study findings and limits: The cumulative frequency of public TCR beta families identified carriers of CMV plus the relevant HLA. What dominated the ex vivo response were HLA-C-restricted CMV-specific TCR beta clonotypes.

The genes are TRBV28 and TRBJ1-3, with a possible D match to TRBD1 (5 bases). Sequencing was done on a sample of PBMCs. This receptor was identified in a human donor in good health (CMV status not recorded). Some clones in this sample may be carry-over from other donors' samples. The CDR3 region is CASSYDRRSGNTIYF. DNA for the CDR3: TGTGCCAGCAGCTACGACAGAAGATCTGGAAACACCATATATTTT.